This TCR beta chain was identified during a study of blood T cell repertoires in COVID-19 (TCRdb year 2020). In terms of the full investigation: Samples covering the acute and convalescent phases of COVID-19 were provided by collaborators in the United States, Italy and Spain. The prospective study material was composed of cDNA or gDNA derived from T cells, B-cell-depleted T cells, or PBMCs. Subjects who had been exposed to COVID-19, were actively infected with it, or had recovered from it provided the deeply sampled blood TCRbeta repertoires that made up the dataset. The repertoires were released in a freely available public database intended as a resource for research on the immune response to SARS-CoV-2. Samples were obtained from the ongoing ImmuneRACE study (first 160 participants) and from over a thousand subjects provided by 6 global collaborators. Nearly every sample came with metadata listing a de-identified subject ID, COVID-19 status, age in years and sex. HLA class I and class II types, where available, came from metadata supplied by the sample provider rather than from assay-based typing.

From its cysteine to its phenylalanine, the CDR3 spans 13 amino acids. Kept here is only the CDR3 DNA, which spans 39 bases and is read in frame from base 1. V loses 6 bases, J loses 7 bases, and the germline ends lie 13 bases apart. The germline V gene (reference sequence) gives CDR1 as LNHDA and CDR2 as SQIVND. The research as a whole found: Clinical and demographic metadata were provided uncurated, with the amount varying by source and participant.

As regards this clone: There is no known antigen for this receptor. No qualities accompany the bases; no much larger clone lies one base away.

TCRbeta CDR3 regions were amplified from genomic DNA by means of the immunoSEQ Assay, a bias-controlled multiplex PCR. As for the original processing: The number of nucleated cells in each sample was estimated by amplification of reference gene primers within the assay. Sequence reads were collapsed and filtered to measure the absolute abundance of every unique TCRbeta CDR3 rearrangement. For each sample, productive Simpson clonality was calculated as the square root of Simpson's diversity index across productive rearrangements. This immuneACCESS table, as held by TCRdb, lists in-frame sequences with V and J called but not all clones. Of the missing ones, under half trace to an unresolved V gene in checked studies; the others have no known cause. The V and J calls and clone size come from that table; D and trimming were worked out from the DNA. Across this sample there are about 40,000 clones, with 75% to 90% seen only once. The ten largest clones take up around 20% of the sample.

Collaborating institutions collected whole blood in K2EDTA tubes following their own protocols. For TCRbeta analysis, collaborator samples were shipped as frozen whole blood, as isolated PBMCs, or as DNA extracted from either sample type. The V and J genes are TRBV19 and TRBJ2-1; the D segment cannot be called with confidence. The specimen sequenced was peripheral blood. The TCR comes from a man aged 60-69 years with acute or convalescent COVID-19. The nucleotides are TGTGCCAGTAGCCCAACCAATACTAATGAGCAGTTCTTC. Translated, this gives CASSPTNTNEQFF. With the portions outside the CDR3 filled from the reference TRBV19 and TRBJ2-1 genes, the complete variable region becomes DGGITQSPKYLFRKEGQNVTLSCEQNLNHDAMYWYRQDPGQGLRLIYYSQIVNDFQKGDIAEGYSVSREKKESFPLTVTSAQKNPTAFYLCASSPTNTNEQFFGPGTRLTVL.